This entry is about one T cell receptor beta chain. The CDR3 sequence is 16 residues long. CDR1 is SGHTA, CDR2 FQGNSA, per germline. Losses at the gene ends were 2 bases for V and 4 bases for J; bases not matched to a gene: 7. This specimen belongs to a study of T cell responses to AZD1222 COVID-19 vaccine. Data came from immunoSEQ multiplex PCR; TCRdb stores just in-frame clones and leaves some out. The profile shows 150,000 to 200,000 clones, about 89% of them singletons. This clonotype originated in an adult in good health. V usage is TRBV7-2 and J usage is TRBJ2-7; 11 positions match TRBD2. The sequences come from peripheral blood, collected on day 0 of AZD1222 vaccination. The CDR3, as DNA: TGTGCCAGCAGCTTATTTAGCGGGAGGGGGGTTTACGAGCAGTACTTC. Translation: CASSLFSGRGVYEQYF. The variable domain in full, with the rest retrieved from reference TRBV7-2 and TRBJ2-7, is GAGVSQSPSNKVTEKGKDVELRCDPISGHTALYWYRQSLGQGLEFLIYFQGNSAPDKSGLPSDRFSAERTGGSVSTLTIQRTQQEDSAVYLCASSLFSGRGVYEQYFGPGTRLTVT.